The 22 T cell receptor beta chains below were found in one sample sequenced in a study of blood T cell repertoires in COVID-19. The table came from immunoSEQ multiplex PCR; TCRdb's copy has only in-frame clones and leaves some out. Counted here are around 140,000 clones, roughly nine tenths occurring once; the ten biggest clones make up 4%. Material: PBMCs or T cells enriched from blood (not recorded which). These receptors all stem from a woman between 35 and 50 years old who had been exposed to COVID-19.

The chain couples TRBV5-6 to TRBJ1-5; 7 positions agree with TRBD1. Germline V lookup: CDR1 SGHDT, CDR2 YYEEEE. Germline trimming cut 4 bases from V and 5 bases from J; bases unmatched to any gene: 3. The CDR3 totals 13 residues. The CDR3 protein is CASSRDRDQPQHF. In DNA form, the CDR3 reads TGTGCCAGCAGCCGGGACAGAGATCAGCCCCAGCATTTT.

The chain carries TRBV9 and TRBJ1-1; 8 bases are a match to TRBD1. Looked up from germline, CDR1 is SGDLS and CDR2 is YYNGEE. The CDR3 has 13 amino acids. Unmatched junction bases numbered 2, after V lost 3 bases and J lost 4 bases. CDR3 sequence (DNA): TGTGCCAGCAGCGAACAGGGGGGCACTGAAGCTTTCTTT. Protein product: CASSEQGGTEAFF.

J is TRBJ2-7 and V is TRBV9; 7 nucleotides line up with TRBD2. Trimming at V came to 4 bases and at J to 3 bases, leaving 7 bases not matched to a gene. The germline V gene has CDR1 SGDLS and CDR2 YYNGEE. The CDR3 loop spans 14 amino acids. The CDR3 region has the DNA TGTGCCAGCAGCCCAGGACTAGACCTCTACGAGCAGTACTTC. Translating gives CASSPGLDLYEQYF. The variable domain in full, completed from reference TRBV9 and TRBJ2-7, reads DSGVTQTPKHLITATGQRVTLRCSPRSGDLSVYWYQQSLDQGLQFLIQYYNGEERAKGNILERFSAQQFPDLHSELNLSSLELGDSALYFCASSPGLDLYEQYFGPGTRLTVT.

This CDR3 reads CASNTAGAGGDEQYF. CDR3 bases: TGTGCCAGCAACACTGCCGGGGCAGGGGGCGACGAGCAGTACTTC. The genes are TRBV28 and TRBJ2-7; 8 bases align to TRBD1. The trim removed 7 bases at V and 5 bases at J, leaving 13 bases unmatched. Germline loops: CDR1 MDHEN, CDR2 SYDVKM. The CDR3 has 15 amino acids.

This sequence joins TRBV3-1 (or the pseudogene TRBV3-2) and TRBJ1-1; TRBD1 might be the D (6 bases). The V end lost 3 bases, the J end lost 0 bases, and 17 bases lay between the germline ends. CDR1 is LGHDT, CDR2 YNNKEL, per germline (reference sequence). The CDR3 sequence is 17 residues long. For the CDR3, the DNA is TGTGCCAGCAGCCACACCCGAGGGGGGGGCCTGAACACTGAAGCTTTCTTT. It is translated as CASSHTRGGGLNTEAFF.

This clone has just one count. The V and J genes are TRBV16 and TRBJ1-5; 9 positions agree with TRBD1. This CDR3 region has 15 residues. Per germline, CDR1 KGHSY and CDR2 FQNENV. V lost 5 bases to trimming and J lost 4 bases; unmatched junction nucleotides: 6. The CDR3 region is CASSYRGLRNQPQHF. The DNA of the CDR3 is TGTGCCAGCAGCTACAGGGGGCTAAGGAATCAGCCCCAGCATTTT.

In nucleotides, the CDR3 is TGCGCCAGCAGCTTGAGCAGCCCGGGCAGGGGGAAACAGACCCAGTACTTC. As protein: CASSLSSPGRGKQTQYF. The V call is TRBV5-1, the J call TRBJ2-5; 7 bases match TRBD1. Germline V gene sequence: CDR1 SGHRS, CDR2 YFSETQ. The CDR3 runs 17 residues. V was pared by 1 base and J by 6 bases, with 15 bases of the junction left unmatched.

The chain employs TRBV15 and TRBJ1-1, with D hard to call. The CDR3 has 14 amino acids. V was cut by 4 bases and J by 11 bases, with 20 bases left in between. The germline gives CDR1 LNHNV, CDR2 YYDKDF (reference sequence). The CDR3 coding sequence is TGTGCCACCAGCAACGGGAGCAAGGTTGTCGGGGCTTTCTTT. Translation gives CATSNGSKVVGAFF.

The J gene is TRBJ1-6, the V gene TRBV14, with unresolved D. V shed 2 bases and J shed 8 bases, with 7 bases lying between them. The V gene's germline CDR1 is SGHDN and CDR2 FVKESK. CDR3 length equals 13 residues. The CDR3 loop reads CASSQIGYSPLHF. In DNA form, the CDR3 reads TGTGCCAGCAGCCAAATCGGGTATTCACCCCTCCACTTT.

The rearrangement joins TRBV5-4 to TRBJ1-6; 9 nucleotides match TRBD1. Germline trimming cut 0 bases from V and 9 bases from J; bases unmatched to any gene: 4. Germline V lookup: CDR1 SGHNT, CDR2 YYREEE (reference sequence). The CDR3 is made up of 15 amino acids. CDR3 loop: CASSLDGQGSSPLHF. Written as DNA, the CDR3 is TGTGCCAGCAGCTTGGACGGACAGGGGAGTTCACCCCTCCACTTT.

The chain carries TRBV19 and TRBJ1-1; no clear D gene. Trimming left V 3 bases short and J 0 bases short, with 8 bases between. The germline gives CDR1 LNHDA, CDR2 SQIVND (reference sequence). The length of the CDR3 is 14 residues. The chain's CDR3 is CASSMDFMNTEAFF. The CDR3, as DNA: TGTGCCAGTAGTATGGACTTTATGAACACTGAAGCTTTCTTT.

V is TRBV10-3 and J is TRBJ2-5; maybe TRBD2 (5 bases). The CDR3 length is 15 residues. Germline values: CDR1 ENHRY, CDR2 SYGVKD. The ends were cut back, 0 bases at V and 3 bases at J, with 11 bases in the middle. In nucleotides, the CDR3 is TGTGCCATCAGTGAGTCGGCTAGCCAAGAAGAGACCCAGTACTTC. Translated: CAISESASQEETQYF.

The chain links TRBV7-3 to TRBJ2-1; D is perhaps TRBD1 (6 bases). V was clipped by 5 bases and J by 7 bases, with 9 bases between them. Germline V gives CDR1 SGHTA, CDR2 FQGTGA. CDR3 length: 12 amino acids. CDR3 residues: CASSTDSNEQFF. In DNA, the CDR3 is TGTGCCAGCAGCACGGACAGTAATGAGCAGTTCTTC. Based on the CDR3 plus reference TRBV7-3 and TRBJ2-1, the full variable domain is GAGVSQTPSNKVTEKGKYVELRCDPISGHTALYWYRQSLGQGPEFLIYFQGTGAADDSGLPNDRFFAVRPEGSVSTLKIQRTERGDSAVYLCASSTDSNEQFFGPGTRLTVL.

The rearrangement joins TRBV27 to TRBJ2-1; D unresolved. Trimming pared 2 bases from V and 8 bases from J, leaving 10 bases between. Germline CDR1 MNHEY, CDR2 SMNVEV (reference sequence). The CDR3 loop spans 13 amino acids. CDR3 amino acids: CASSLVSMDEQFF. CDR3 in DNA: TGTGCCAGCAGTTTAGTTAGCATGGATGAGCAGTTCTTC.

Here the CDR3 reads CASSPDYGGGTYEQYF. The CDR3 nucleotides are TGTGCCAGCAGCCCAGATTATGGGGGGGGAACCTACGAGCAGTACTTC. The chain has TRBV11-3 and TRBJ2-7, with 7 bases that match TRBD2. J gave up 2 bases and V 5 bases, and 12 bases lay outside the gene matches. From germline, CDR1 is SGHNT and CDR2 YENEEA. The CDR3 consists of 16 residues.

The chain uses TRBV10-3 and TRBJ2-5; 7 positions agree with TRBD1. J gave up 5 bases and V 4 bases, and 7 bases lay outside the gene matches. The germline V gene encodes CDR1 ENHRY and CDR2 SYGVKD. This CDR3 has 14 residues. CDR3 sequence reads: CAISGNVRGETQYF. The CDR3 nucleotides read TGTGCCATCAGTGGAAATGTCAGGGGGGAGACCCAGTACTTC.

The rearrangement links TRBV27 to TRBJ1-5; 8 bases fit TRBD1. This CDR3 has 14 amino acids. CDR1 is MNHEY, CDR2 SMNVEV, per germline (reference sequence). V lost 6 bases and J lost 1; bases outside the gene matches: 2. DNA of the CDR3: TGTGCCAGCAGACGACAGGGGAGCAATCAGCCCCAGCATTTT. This translates into CASRRQGSNQPQHF.

The rearrangement uses TRBV29-1 and TRBJ1-5, with D perhaps TRBD1 (5 bases). The CDR3 runs to 13 residues. Per the germline V gene, CDR1 is SQVTM and CDR2 is ANQGSEA. V lost 7 bases, J lost 7 bases, and 17 bases lay in between. The CDR3 region has the DNA TGCAGCGCCACTGTGGGGGGAGGCCAGCCCCAGCATTTT. It translates to CSATVGGGQPQHF.

The chain couples TRBV7-2 to TRBJ1-5; D gene ambiguous. With 0 bases removed from V and 4 bases from J, the gap between germline ends came to 7 bases. This CDR3 spans 14 amino acids. Germline loops: CDR1 SGHTA, CDR2 FQGNSA. The CDR3 loop is CASSLAPGNQPQHF. The CDR3 coding sequence is TGTGCCAGCAGCTTAGCACCGGGGAATCAGCCCCAGCATTTT.

This clone was detected once. The chain is built from TRBV23-1 and TRBJ1-4, with 9 nucleotides matching TRBD1. TRBV23-1 has ORF status, its function being uncertain. This CDR3 is built from 17 residues. With V trimmed by 3 bases and J by 2 bases, 7 bases remained unmatched. CDR3 sequence: CASSHNGQGRTNEKLFF. The DNA for the CDR3 is TGCGCCAGCAGTCATAACGGACAGGGGCGGACTAATGAAAAACTGTTTTTT.

This chain uses TRBV14 with TRBJ2-7; TRBD2 is a possible D gene (5 bases). CDR1 is SGHDN, CDR2 FVKESK, per germline. With 1 base removed from V and 5 bases from J, the gap between germline ends came to 12 bases. The CDR3 is 14 residues long. CDR3 nucleotide sequence: TGTGCCAGCAGCCAAGCAGTAGCGACACACGAGCAGTACTTC. Its protein product is CASSQAVATHEQYF.

In its sample, this clone was seen a few times. The CDR3 protein is CASREGSSYNSPLHF. DNA for the CDR3: TGTGCCAGCAGGGAAGGGAGCTCCTATAATTCACCCCTCCACTTT. The chain is built from TRBV11-1 and TRBJ1-6; no clear D gene. Trimming removed 6 bases at V and 0 bases at J, with 9 bases between. Germline V gene sequence: CDR1 SGHAT, CDR2 FQDESV (reference sequence). CDR3 length: 15 amino acids.